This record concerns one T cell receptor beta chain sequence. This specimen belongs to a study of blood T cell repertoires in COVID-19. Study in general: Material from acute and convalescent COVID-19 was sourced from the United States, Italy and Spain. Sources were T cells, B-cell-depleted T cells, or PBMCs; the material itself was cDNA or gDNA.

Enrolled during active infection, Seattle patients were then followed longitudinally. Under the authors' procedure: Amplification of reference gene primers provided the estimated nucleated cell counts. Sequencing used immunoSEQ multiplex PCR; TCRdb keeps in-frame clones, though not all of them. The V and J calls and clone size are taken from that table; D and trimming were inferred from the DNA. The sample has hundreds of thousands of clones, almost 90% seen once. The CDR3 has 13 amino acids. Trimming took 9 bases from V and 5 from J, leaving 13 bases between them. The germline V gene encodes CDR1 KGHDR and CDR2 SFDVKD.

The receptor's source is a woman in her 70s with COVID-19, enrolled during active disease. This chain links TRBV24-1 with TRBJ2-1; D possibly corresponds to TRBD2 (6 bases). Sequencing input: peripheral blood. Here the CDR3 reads CATSGTSNNEQFF. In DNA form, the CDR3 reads TGTGCCACCTCCGGGACTTCAAACAATGAGCAGTTCTTC.